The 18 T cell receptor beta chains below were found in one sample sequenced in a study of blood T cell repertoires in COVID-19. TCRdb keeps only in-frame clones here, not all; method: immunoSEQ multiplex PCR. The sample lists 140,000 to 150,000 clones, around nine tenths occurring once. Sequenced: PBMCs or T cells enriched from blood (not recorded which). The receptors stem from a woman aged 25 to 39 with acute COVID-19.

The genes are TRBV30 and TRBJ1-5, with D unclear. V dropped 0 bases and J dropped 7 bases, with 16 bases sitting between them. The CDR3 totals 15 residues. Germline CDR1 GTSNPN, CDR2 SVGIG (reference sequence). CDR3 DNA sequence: TGTGCCTGGAGTGTCTTGTACGGGGAGGGACAGCCCCAGCATTTT. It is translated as CAWSVLYGEGQPQHF.

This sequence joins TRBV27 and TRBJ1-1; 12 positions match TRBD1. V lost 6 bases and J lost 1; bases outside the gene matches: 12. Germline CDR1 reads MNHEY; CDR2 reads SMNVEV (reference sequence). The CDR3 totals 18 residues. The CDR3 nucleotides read TGTGCCAGCAGGACTACCCGGGGACAGGGGGCTGGGAACACTGAAGCTTTCTTT. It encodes CASRTTRGQGAGNTEAFF.

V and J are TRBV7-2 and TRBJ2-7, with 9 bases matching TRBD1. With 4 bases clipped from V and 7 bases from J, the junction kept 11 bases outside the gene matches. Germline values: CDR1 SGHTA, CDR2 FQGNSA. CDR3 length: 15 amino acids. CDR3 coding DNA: TGTGCCAGCAGCTCAGGACAGGGGTCTCCTACGGAGCAGTACTTC. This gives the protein CASSSGQGSPTEQYF.

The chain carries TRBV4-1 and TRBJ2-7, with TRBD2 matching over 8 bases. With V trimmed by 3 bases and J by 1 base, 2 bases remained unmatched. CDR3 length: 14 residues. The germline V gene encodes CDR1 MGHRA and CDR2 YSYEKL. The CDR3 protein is CASSQIAGSYEQYF. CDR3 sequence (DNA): TGCGCCAGCAGCCAGATAGCGGGATCCTACGAGCAGTACTTC.

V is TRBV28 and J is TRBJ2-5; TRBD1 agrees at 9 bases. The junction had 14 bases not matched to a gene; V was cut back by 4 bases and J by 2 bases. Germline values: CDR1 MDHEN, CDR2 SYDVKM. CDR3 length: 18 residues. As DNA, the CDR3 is TGTGCCAGCAGTTGGTTCCGGGACAGGGAAACGTGGCAAGAGACCCAGTACTTC. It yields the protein CASSWFRDRETWQETQYF.

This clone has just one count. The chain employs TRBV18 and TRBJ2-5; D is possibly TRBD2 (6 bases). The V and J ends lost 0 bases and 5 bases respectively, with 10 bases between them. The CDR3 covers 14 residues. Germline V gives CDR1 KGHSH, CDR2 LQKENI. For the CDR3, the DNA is TGTGCCAGCTCACCACCCTCTAGCGCGGAGACCCAGTACTTC. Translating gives CASSPPSSAETQYF.

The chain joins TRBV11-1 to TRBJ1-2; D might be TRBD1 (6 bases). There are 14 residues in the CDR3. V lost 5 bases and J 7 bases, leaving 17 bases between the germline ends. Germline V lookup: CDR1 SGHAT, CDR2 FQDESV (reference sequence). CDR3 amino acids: CASSPSGNRAGYTF. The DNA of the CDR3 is TGTGCCAGCAGCCCAAGTGGGAACAGGGCTGGCTACACCTTC.

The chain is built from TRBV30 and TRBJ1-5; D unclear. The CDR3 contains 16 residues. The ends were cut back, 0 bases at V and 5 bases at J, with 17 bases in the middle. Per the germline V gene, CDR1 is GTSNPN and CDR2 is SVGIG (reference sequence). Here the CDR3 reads CAWSVGNPGRDQPQHF. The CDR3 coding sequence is TGTGCCTGGAGTGTAGGGAACCCGGGAAGAGATCAGCCCCAGCATTTT.

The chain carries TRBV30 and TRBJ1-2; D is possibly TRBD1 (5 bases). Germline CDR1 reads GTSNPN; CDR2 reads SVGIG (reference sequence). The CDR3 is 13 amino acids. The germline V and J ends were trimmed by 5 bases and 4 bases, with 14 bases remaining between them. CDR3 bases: TGTGCCTGGGAACCAGGGTTCGGCTATGGCTACACCTTC. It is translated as CAWEPGFGYGYTF.

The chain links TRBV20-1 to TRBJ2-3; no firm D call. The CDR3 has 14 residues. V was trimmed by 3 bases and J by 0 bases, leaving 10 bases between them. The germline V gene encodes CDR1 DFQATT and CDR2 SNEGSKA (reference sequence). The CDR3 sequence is CSASGGTSTDTQYF. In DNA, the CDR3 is TGCAGTGCTAGTGGCGGCACTAGCACAGATACGCAGTATTTT.

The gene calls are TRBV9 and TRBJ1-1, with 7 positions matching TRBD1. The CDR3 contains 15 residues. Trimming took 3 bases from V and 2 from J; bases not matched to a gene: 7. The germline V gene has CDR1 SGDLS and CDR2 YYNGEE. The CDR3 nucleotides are TGTGCCAGCAGCGAGACCGGGACAGCAAACACTGAAGCTTTCTTT. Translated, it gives CASSETGTANTEAFF.

The DNA for the CDR3 is TGCGCCAGCAGCTTGGTTAGCGGGACTTACAATGAGCAGTTCTTC. It yields the protein CASSLVSGTYNEQFF. The J gene is TRBJ2-1, the V gene TRBV5-1, with 8 positions matching TRBD2. The CDR3 is 15 amino acids. Germline trimming cut 0 bases from V and 4 bases from J; bases unmatched to any gene: 3. Germline V gene lookup returns CDR1 SGHRS and CDR2 YFSETQ.

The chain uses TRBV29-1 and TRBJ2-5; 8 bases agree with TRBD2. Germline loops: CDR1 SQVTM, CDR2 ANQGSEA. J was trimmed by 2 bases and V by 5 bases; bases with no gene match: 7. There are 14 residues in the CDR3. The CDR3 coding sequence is TGCAGCGTTTTCCCTAGCGGGCCACAAGAGACCCAGTACTTC. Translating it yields CSVFPSGPQETQYF.

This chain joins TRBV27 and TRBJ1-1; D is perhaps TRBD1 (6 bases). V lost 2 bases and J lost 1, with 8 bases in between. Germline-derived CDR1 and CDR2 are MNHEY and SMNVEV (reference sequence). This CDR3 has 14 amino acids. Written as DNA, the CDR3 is TGTGCCAGCAGTTTACCAGGGGCGAACACTGAAGCTTTCTTT. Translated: CASSLPGANTEAFF.

As DNA, the CDR3 is TGTGCCAGCAGCTTAGTACCGGGTTCGGGGGCCAACGTCCTGACTTTC. Protein product: CASSLVPGSGANVLTF. The J gene is TRBJ2-6, the V gene TRBV7-2; D is undetermined. The length of the CDR3 is 16 residues. V gave up 1 base and J gave up 4 bases, with 11 bases separating them. Germline V gene sequence: CDR1 SGHTA, CDR2 FQGNSA.

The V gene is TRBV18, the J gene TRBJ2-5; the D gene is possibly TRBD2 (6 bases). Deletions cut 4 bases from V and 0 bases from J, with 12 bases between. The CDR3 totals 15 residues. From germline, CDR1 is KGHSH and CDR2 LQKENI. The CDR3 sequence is CASSRDGTYQETQYF. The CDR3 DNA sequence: TGTGCCAGCTCACGGGATGGGACTTACCAAGAGACCCAGTACTTC. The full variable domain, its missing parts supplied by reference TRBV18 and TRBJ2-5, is NAGVMQNPRHLVRRRGQEARLRCSPMKGHSHVYWYRQLPEEGLKFMVYLQKENIIDESGMPKERFSAEFPKEGPSILRIQQVVRGDSAAYFCASSRDGTYQETQYFGPGTRLLVL.

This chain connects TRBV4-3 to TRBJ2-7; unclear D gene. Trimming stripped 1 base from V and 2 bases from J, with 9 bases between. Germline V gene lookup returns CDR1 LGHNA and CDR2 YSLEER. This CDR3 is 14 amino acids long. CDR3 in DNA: TGCGCCAGCAGCCAAGCTAGGAACACCTACGAGCAGTACTTC. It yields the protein CASSQARNTYEQYF.

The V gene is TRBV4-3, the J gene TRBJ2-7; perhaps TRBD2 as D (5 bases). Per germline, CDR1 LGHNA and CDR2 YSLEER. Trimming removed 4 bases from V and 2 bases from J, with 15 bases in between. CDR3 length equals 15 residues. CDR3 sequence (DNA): TGCGCCAGCAGCCCAGGTCCAGTCGGGGCCTACGAGCAGTACTTC. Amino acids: CASSPGPVGAYEQYF.